What follows is one TCR beta chain and its context. Its cognate antigen is unknown. Profiling relied on immunoSEQ multiplex PCR, and the TCRdb table lists in-frame clones only, not all of them. The data show about 120,000 clones, 70% to 90% seen once. The sample originates from a study of T cell responses to AZD1222 COVID-19 vaccine. Overall study results and limits: Unmutated variant regions are reportedly targeted by nearly half of spike-specific TCRs.

CDR3 length: 14 residues. Looked up from germline, CDR1 is LNHDA and CDR2 is SQIVND (reference sequence). V was pared by 2 bases and J by 8 bases, with 13 bases between. The chain employs TRBV19 and TRBJ2-1, with D possibly being TRBD2 (6 bases). Material: peripheral blood, obtained on day 0 of AZD1222 vaccination. This clonotype was obtained from an adult in good health. CDR3 amino acids: CASSIKSGDYEQFF. For the CDR3, the DNA is TGTGCCAGTAGTATAAAGTCCGGGGACTATGAGCAGTTCTTC. The full variable domain, rest sourced from reference TRBV19 and TRBJ2-1, is DGGITQSPKYLFRKEGQNVTLSCEQNLNHDAMYWYRQDPGQGLRLIYYSQIVNDFQKGDIAEGYSVSREKKESFPLTVTSAQKNPTAFYLCASSIKSGDYEQFFGPGTRLTVL.